The clone carrying this T cell receptor beta chain appeared a few times. Its target is not known. The read falls 3 residues short of the CDR3 end, and the missing part is taken from the germline J gene. These data originate in a study of T cell clonality in common variable immunodeficiency. The method was immunoSEQ multiplex PCR; TCRdb's version includes in-frame clones alone and lacks a portion of them. The sample has approximately 40,000 clones, none seen only once. The V and J ends lost 6 bases and 7 bases, in that order; junction bases with no gene match: 11. Germline V gene data show CDR1 as SGHRS and CDR2 as YFSETQ. The CDR3 extends over 14 amino acids. Findings and limits, study-wide: Repertoire-complication correlations in CVID were limited by patient heterogeneity.

The TCR originated in a person aged 18 to 70 in good health. Sample: peripheral blood mononuclear cells. The gene calls are TRBV5-1 and TRBJ1-1; 8 positions match TRBD1. CDR3 residues: CASTSRQGLIEAFF. CDR3 bases read: TGCGCCAGCACCTCCAGACAGGGGCTTATTGAA.